The 17 T cell receptor beta chains presented below share a single source sample, sequenced in a study of beta chain features in type 1 diabetes. TCRB transcripts that were expressed got sequenced, as all of the isolated RNA had been reverse transcribed. TCRdb's table, derived via immunoSEQ multiplex PCR, lists solely in-frame clones and lacks some. The top ten clones hold roughly 0.035% of a sample with about 410,000 clones, approximately 14% of them seen once. The sample taken for sequencing was naive CD4+ T cells from blood. These receptors all come from a man aged 25-40 years in good health.

This clone came up a few times. The V and J genes are TRBV5-4 and TRBJ1-1; tentative D call: TRBD1 (6 bases). This CDR3 has 13 amino acids. The germline V and J ends were trimmed by 0 bases and 7 bases, with 10 bases remaining between them. Germline V lookup: CDR1 SGHNT, CDR2 YYREEE (reference sequence). The CDR3 DNA follows: TGTGCCAGCAGCTTGGTACAGGGCGGTGAAGCTTTCTTT. This sequence encodes CASSLVQGGEAFF.

This clone was seen only a few times. CDR3 sequence reads: CASSQDLYRANTEAFF. The CDR3 nucleotides are TGCGCCAGCAGCCAAGATCTTTACAGGGCGAACACTGAAGCTTTCTTT. V gene TRBV4-3 combines with J gene TRBJ1-1, with D tentatively TRBD1 (6 bases). CDR1 and CDR2 from the germline V gene are LGHNA and YSLEER. V was shortened by 0 bases and J by 1 base, with 12 bases between the two germline ends. The CDR3 covers 16 residues.

The V gene is TRBV7-9, the J gene TRBJ1-3; 11 nucleotides match TRBD1. Germline V CDR1 and CDR2: SEHNR, FQNEAQ (reference sequence). CDR3 length: 14 amino acids. Trimming at V came to 6 bases and at J to 8 bases, leaving 6 bases not matched to a gene. For the CDR3, the DNA is TGTGCCAGCAGAACCGGGACAGGGGGAGACACCATATATTTT. This gives the protein CASRTGTGGDTIYF. The variable domain in full, with the rest retrieved from reference TRBV7-9 and TRBJ1-3, is DTGVSQNPRHKITKRGQNVTFRCDPISEHNRLYWYRQTLGQGPEFLTYFQNEAQLEKSRLLSDRFSAERPKGSFSTLEIQRTEQGDSAMYLCASRTGTGGDTIYFGEGSWLTVV.

This clone came up many times. This chain uses TRBV21-1 with TRBJ2-7. TRBV21-1 is noted as a pseudogene. The CDR3 sequence is 10 residues long. CDR3 sequence (DNA): TGTGCCAGCAGCAAACACGAGCAGTACGTC. Amino acids: CASSKHEQYV.

This sequence joins TRBV6-6 and TRBJ2-7, with a tentative D call TRBD1 (7 bases). CDR1 MNHNY and CDR2 SVGAGI come from the germline V gene (reference sequence). V was cut by 6 bases and J by 6 bases, with 18 bases left in between. CDR3 length equals 14 residues. CDR3 DNA sequence: TGTGCCAGCAGGCCGACAGGGACTTTCTTCGAGCAGTACGTC. Amino acids: CASRPTGTFFEQYV.

This clone was recorded a few times. The CDR3, as DNA: TGCGCCAGCAGCTTGGAGAGCGCACCGACCTACGAGCAGTACTTC. Amino acid sequence: CASSLESAPTYEQYF. J is TRBJ2-7 and V is TRBV5-1; D is unclear. The CDR3 totals 15 residues. Trimming cost V 0 bases and J 2 bases, with 12 bases left between them. The V gene's germline CDR1 is SGHRS and CDR2 YFSETQ.

The rearrangement links TRBV7-9 to TRBJ1-6; D is perhaps TRBD1 (6 bases). CDR3 length: 14 residues. Trimming took off 11 bases at V and 0 bases at J, with 11 bases between the two ends. The germline gives CDR1 SEHNR, CDR2 FQNEAQ (reference sequence). The CDR3 reads CAGQGGSYNSPLHF. The CDR3 DNA follows: TGTGCCGGTCAAGGGGGCTCCTATAATTCACCCCTCCACTTT.

V is TRBV9 and J is TRBJ2-3; TRBD2 aligns across 14 bases. Trimming removed 4 bases from V and 2 bases from J; junction bases left unmatched: 6. Germline values: CDR1 SGDLS, CDR2 YYNGEE. The CDR3 spans 17 residues. This CDR3 is CASSSRLAGGITDTQYF. CDR3 in DNA: TGTGCCAGCAGCTCACGACTAGCGGGAGGGATCACAGATACGCAGTATTTT.

The rearrangement joins TRBV5-1 to TRBJ2-7; D gene ambiguous. Per the germline V gene, CDR1 is SGHRS and CDR2 is YFSETQ. V lost 3 bases and J lost 6, with 13 bases in between. This CDR3 comprises 13 residues. The CDR3 DNA sequence: TGCGCCAGCAGCTATAGACCTGCTTCCGAGCAGTACGTC. It yields the protein CASSYRPASEQYV.

The chain couples TRBV7-9 to TRBJ2-3; no clear D gene. The V end lost 2 bases, the J end lost 4 bases, and 7 bases lay between the germline ends. The CDR3 is 13 amino acids. Germline V gene data show CDR1 as SEHNR and CDR2 as FQNEAQ (reference sequence). This CDR3 is CASSLTGPDTQYF. The CDR3, as DNA: TGTGCCAGCAGCTTAACGGGCCCAGATACGCAGTATTTT. The variable domain in full, with the rest retrieved from reference TRBV7-9 and TRBJ2-3, is DTGVSQNPRHKITKRGQNVTFRCDPISEHNRLYWYRQTLGQGPEFLTYFQNEAQLEKSRLLSDRFSAERPKGSFSTLEIQRTEQGDSAMYLCASSLTGPDTQYFGPGTRLTVL.

This clone occurred a few times. The chain has TRBV2 and TRBJ1-1; TRBD1 might be the D (5 bases). The V gene's germline CDR1 is SNHLY and CDR2 FYNNEI. V lost 6 bases and J 5 bases, leaving 16 bases between the germline ends. The CDR3 totals 14 residues. The CDR3 sequence is CASRRRTTRTEAFF. The CDR3 DNA reads as TGTGCCAGCAGGCGTCGGACAACGAGGACTGAAGCTTTCTTT. The full variable domain, in which reference TRBV2 and TRBJ1-1 provide the parts outside the CDR3, is EPEVTQTPSHQVTQMGQEVILRCVPISNHLYFYWYRQILGQKVEFLVSFYNNEISEKSEIFDDQFSVERPDGSNFTLKIRSTKLEDSAMYFCASRRRTTRTEAFFGQGTRLTVV.

This chain joins TRBV15 and TRBJ1-3; a possible D gene is TRBD1 (5 bases). From germline, CDR1 is LNHNV and CDR2 YYDKDF (reference sequence). This CDR3 has 17 residues. V lost 1 base and J lost 4, with 17 bases in between. The DNA of the CDR3 is TGTGCCACCAGCAGAGCCAAGGGGACCGGGGACGGAAACACCATATATTTT. This translates into CATSRAKGTGDGNTIYF.

J is TRBJ2-2 and V is TRBV7-2; D gene uncertain. This CDR3 is 13 amino acids long. In germline, CDR1 is SGHTA, CDR2 FQGNSA. The ends were cut back, 2 bases at V and 3 bases at J, with 4 bases in the middle. The DNA of the CDR3 is TGTGCCAGCAGCTTAACCGACACCGGGGAGCTGTTTTTT. Translating gives CASSLTDTGELFF. Filled out from reference TRBV7-2 and TRBJ2-2, the complete variable domain reads GAGVSQSPSNKVTEKGKDVELRCDPISGHTALYWYRQSLGQGLEFLIYFQGNSAPDKSGLPSDRFSAERTGGSVSTLTIQRTQQEDSAVYLCASSLTDTGELFFGEGSRLTVL.

The chain is built from TRBV14 and TRBJ2-1, with TRBD2 identical over 8 bases. Germline assignment: CDR1 SGHDN and CDR2 FVKESK. The CDR3 is 15 residues long. Unmatched junction bases numbered 5, after V lost 3 bases and J lost 4 bases. The CDR3: CASSHPGGHYNEQFF. DNA of the CDR3: TGTGCCAGCAGCCACCCGGGGGGGCATTACAATGAGCAGTTCTTC.

The chain uses TRBV7-2 and TRBJ2-2, with a possible D match to TRBD1 (5 bases). Germline values: CDR1 SGHTA, CDR2 FQGNSA. The V and J ends lost 5 bases and 4 bases respectively, with 14 bases between them. The CDR3 has 15 residues. The CDR3 is CASSPTATATGELFF. Written as DNA, the CDR3 is TGTGCCAGCAGCCCGACAGCGACAGCCACCGGGGAGCTGTTTTTT.

In its sample, this clone was seen a few times. The chain employs TRBV29-1 and TRBJ1-1, with D hard to call. This CDR3 comprises 13 residues. Germline assignment: CDR1 SQVTM and CDR2 ANQGSEA. Trimming removed 5 bases at V and 0 bases at J, with 10 bases between. This CDR3 is CSVHLWVNTEAFF. CDR3 sequence (DNA): TGCAGCGTTCATTTGTGGGTGAACACTGAAGCTTTCTTT. Supplemented by reference TRBV29-1 and TRBJ1-1, the full variable domain reads SAVISQKPSRDICQRGTSLTIQCQVDSQVTMMFWYRQQPGQSLTLIATANQGSEATYESGFVIDKFPISRPNLTFSTLTVSNMSPEDSSIYLCSVHLWVNTEAFFGQGTRLTVV.

This chain connects TRBV27 to TRBJ1-2, with 7 bases that match TRBD1. The CDR3 length is 16 residues. V was clipped by 6 bases and J by 2 bases; unmatched bases: 12. Germline V gene sequence: CDR1 MNHEY, CDR2 SMNVEV (reference sequence). CDR3 coding DNA: TGTGCCAGCAGCCACAGGGGCTATAACCCCAACTATGGCTACACCTTC. As protein: CASSHRGYNPNYGYTF.